These 21 T cell receptor beta chains came from one sample sequenced in a study of T cell repertoires in cytomegalovirus infection. From the reads, TCRdb called clonotypes with MiXCR, one entry per CDR3 protein. The repertoire holds around 49,000 distinct CDR3 sequences, roughly 20% seen once, with 26% in the top ten. No antigen is known for these receptors. The sample here was CD8+ T cells from cultured PBMCs, taken from culture after CMV antigen stimulation. These receptor sequences come from a human donor in good health (CMV status not recorded). Some clones in this sample may be carry-over from other donors' samples.

As regards this clonotype: One end of the junction is discordant with germline, which a read error may explain. The V and J genes are TRBV5-4 and TRBJ1-1, with D unresolved. The germline gives CDR1 SGHNT, CDR2 YYREEE (reference sequence). The CDR3 runs to 13 residues. CDR3 in DNA: TGTGCCAGCAGCTTGGCCAGGAACGCTGAAGCTTTCTTT. Residues: CASSLARNAEAFF. Looking up the rest from reference TRBV5-4 and TRBJ1-1 gives the full variable domain: ETGVTQSPTHLIKTRGQQVTLRCSSQSGHNTVSWYQQALGQGPQFIFQYYREEENGRGNFPPRFSGLQFPNYSSELNVNALELDDSALYLCASSLARNAEAFFGQGTRLTVV.

This clonotype turned up a few times. The rearrangement links TRBV6-2 or TRBV6-3 to TRBJ1-2, with 10 bases matching TRBD1. The germline V gene encodes CDR1 MNHEY and CDR2 SVGEGT. Trimming removed 6 bases from V and 6 bases from J; junction bases left unmatched: 7. This CDR3 is 14 amino acids long. For the CDR3, the DNA is TGTGCCAGCAGAGATCCGGGACAGGGGCATGGCTACACCTTC. It yields the protein CASRDPGQGHGYTF.

The rearrangement uses TRBV4-2 and TRBJ2-7; D call uncertain. The CDR3 length is 17 residues. V was trimmed by 1 base and J by 2 bases, leaving 18 bases between them. Germline CDR1 is LGHNA and CDR2 is YNFKEQ. CDR3 sequence (DNA): TGTGCCAGCAGCCAAGTTAGTAATGAGGCGTTAGCCTACGAGCAGTACTTC. Its protein is CASSQVSNEALAYEQYF.

CDR3 region: CAISETGTEFLGAQHF. As DNA, the CDR3 is TGTGCCATCAGTGAGACTGGGACAGAGTTTTTGGGGGCCCAGCATTTT. The V gene is TRBV10-3, the J gene TRBJ1-5, with 7 bases matching TRBD1. This CDR3 is built from 16 residues. Trimming at V came to 2 bases and at J to 11 bases, leaving 15 bases not matched to a gene. Looked up from germline, CDR1 is ENHRY and CDR2 is SYGVKD.

This clonotype has more than one count but fewer than ten. The chain joins TRBV4-3 to TRBJ1-2; D gene unclear. V lost 3 bases and J lost 6, with 8 bases in between. The CDR3 is 12 residues long. Germline V gives CDR1 LGHNA, CDR2 YSLEER. CDR3 loop: CASSQGMDGYTF. The CDR3 DNA follows: TGCGCCAGCAGCCAGGGGATGGATGGCTACACCTTC.

This clonotype turned up a few times. The chain carries TRBV19 and TRBJ2-1; 16 bases match TRBD2. Germline assignment: CDR1 LNHDA and CDR2 SQIVND (reference sequence). Losses at the gene ends were 1 base for V and 0 bases for J; bases not matched to a gene: 6. The CDR3 contains 20 residues. CDR3 protein: CASSIVKGTSGRASYNEQFF. The CDR3 DNA reads as TGTGCCAGTAGTATAGTAAAAGGGACTAGCGGGAGGGCCTCCTACAATGAGCAGTTCTTC.

The chain is built from TRBV7-6 and TRBJ1-4, with TRBD1 as a possible D gene (5 bases). The ends were cut back, 2 bases at V and 2 bases at J, with 15 bases in the middle. CDR3 size: 17 residues. Germline CDR1 reads SGHVS; CDR2 reads FNYEAQ. The CDR3 is CASSLNPAGSTNEKLFF. The CDR3 nucleotides read TGTGCCAGCAGCTTAAACCCCGCAGGGTCCACTAATGAAAAACTGTTTTTT.

The chain employs TRBV7-9 and TRBJ2-7; weak D call: TRBD2 (5 bases). Germline CDR1 reads SEHNR; CDR2 reads FQNEAQ (reference sequence). The CDR3 is made up of 15 amino acids. V gave up 1 base and J gave up 5 bases, with 15 bases separating them. The CDR3 nucleotides are TGTGCCAGCAGCTTAGGGGGTGTAGGGAGTGACGAGCAGTACTTC. It encodes CASSLGGVGSDEQYF. Using reference TRBV7-9 and TRBJ2-7 for the parts outside the CDR3, the full variable domain is DTGVSQNPRHKITKRGQNVTFRCDPISEHNRLYWYRQTLGQGPEFLTYFQNEAQLEKSRLLSDRFSAERPKGSFSTLEIQRTEQGDSAMYLCASSLGGVGSDEQYFGPGTRLTVT.

CDR3 sequence: CASSLQGRSNEKLFF. The CDR3 DNA reads TGTGCCAGCAGTTTACAGGGTCGATCTAATGAAAAACTGTTTTTT. V usage is TRBV27 and J usage is TRBJ1-4; perhaps TRBD1 as D (5 bases). The CDR3 runs 15 residues. V was trimmed by 2 bases and J by 3 bases, leaving 10 bases between them. Germline assignment: CDR1 MNHEY and CDR2 SMNVEV (reference sequence).

At least ten counts were recorded for this clonotype. The gene calls are TRBV5-6 and TRBJ2-7; 7 nucleotides match TRBD1. Germline lookup yields CDR1 SGHDT and CDR2 YYEEEE. This CDR3 has 14 amino acids. J gave up 1 base and V 3 bases, and 4 bases lay outside the gene matches. The CDR3 loop reads CASSSGTASYEQYF. CDR3 DNA sequence: TGTGCCAGCAGCTCCGGGACAGCTTCCTACGAGCAGTACTTC.

The chain is built from TRBV6-8 and TRBJ1-1; D possibly corresponds to TRBD1 (5 bases). This CDR3 contains 15 residues. V was cut by 6 bases and J by 0 bases, with 14 bases left in between. CDR1 MNHGY and CDR2 SAAAGT come from the germline V gene. CDR3 in amino acids: CASRGRETMNTEAFF. CDR3 in DNA: TGTGCCAGCAGGGGACGGGAGACCATGAACACTGAAGCTTTCTTT.

The J gene is TRBJ2-5, the V gene TRBV11-2; 16 positions agree with TRBD2. The CDR3 consists of 18 residues. The V gene's germline CDR1 is SGHAT and CDR2 FQNNGV. V lost 5 bases and J lost 4; bases outside the gene matches: 10. The CDR3 nucleotides read TGTGCCAGCAGCCTGACCGGGACTAGCGGGAGGGCCCGAGAGACCCAGTACTTC. Translated, it gives CASSLTGTSGRARETQYF. The variable domain in full, completed from reference TRBV11-2 and TRBJ2-5, reads EAGVAQSPRYKIIEKRQSVAFWCNPISGHATLYWYQQILGQGPKLLIQFQNNGVVDDSQLPKDRFSAERLKGVDSTLKIQPAKLEDSAVYLCASSLTGTSGRARETQYFGPGTRLLVL.

The table lists this clonotype with many counts. The chain carries TRBV12-3 or TRBV12-4 and TRBJ1-2; TRBD1 aligns across 8 bases. This CDR3 contains 12 residues. V was clipped by 6 bases and J by 7 bases; unmatched bases: 4. The CDR3 DNA sequence: TGTGCCAGCAGCCGACAGGGGAGTGGCTACACCTTC. Translating gives CASSRQGSGYTF.

V usage is TRBV27 and J usage is TRBJ2-5; TRBD2 aligns across 8 bases. The V and J ends lost 10 bases and 4 bases, in that order; junction bases with no gene match: 17. The CDR3 is 16 amino acids. The V gene's germline CDR1 is MNHEY and CDR2 SMNVEV (reference sequence). The chain's CDR3 is CATYILGLEFRETQYF. In nucleotides, the CDR3 is TGTGCCACCTACATTCTGGGACTAGAATTTAGAGAGACCCAGTACTTC.

This clonotype was seen only a few times. V and J are TRBV7-9 and TRBJ2-5; the D gene is possibly TRBD2 (5 bases). Trimming removed 5 bases at V and 3 bases at J, with 16 bases between. Germline V gives CDR1 SEHNR, CDR2 FQNEAQ (reference sequence). There are 15 residues in the CDR3. CDR3: CASSATLVSEETQYF. The CDR3 region has the DNA TGTGCCAGCAGCGCCACACTAGTGTCCGAAGAGACCCAGTACTTC.

The chain joins TRBV6-2 or TRBV6-3 to TRBJ2-7; TRBD1 aligns across 9 bases. Germline V gene lookup returns CDR1 MNHEY and CDR2 SVGEGT. The V and J ends lost 5 bases and 4 bases, in that order; junction bases with no gene match: 6. The CDR3 is made up of 14 amino acids. The CDR3 DNA follows: TGTGCCAGCAGTCGAGCCGGGACAGGGTACGAGCAGTACTTC. As protein: CASSRAGTGYEQYF.

The rearrangement links TRBV7-9 to TRBJ2-1, with D perhaps matching TRBD1 or TRBD2 (5 bases each). CDR3 length: 16 residues. Germline CDR1 reads SEHNR; CDR2 reads FQNEAQ (reference sequence). V was cut by 2 bases and J by 3 bases, with 14 bases left in between. The CDR3 DNA follows: TGTGCCAGCAGCTTATACGGGGACGGCCGCTACAATGAGCAGTTCTTC. It translates to CASSLYGDGRYNEQFF.

The chain is built from TRBV6-5 and TRBJ1-5; D ambiguous. CDR1 MNHEY and CDR2 SVGAGI come from the germline V gene. The CDR3 extends over 15 amino acids. The V end lost 6 bases, the J end lost 0 bases, and 12 bases lay between the germline ends. The CDR3 DNA sequence: TGTGCCAGCAGCCCCGCGGTTTATAGCAATCAGCCCCAGCATTTT. It codes for CASSPAVYSNQPQHF.

This clonotype was seen a few times. The chain joins TRBV5-6 to TRBJ2-2, with 7 positions matching TRBD2. V dropped 0 bases and J dropped 1; count of bases not matched to a gene: 3. Germline V gene lookup returns CDR1 SGHDT and CDR2 YYEEEE. The CDR3 contains 16 residues. CDR3 nucleotides: TGTGCCAGCAGCTTGGAACTAGCGCTGAACACCGGGGAGCTGTTTTTT. Protein: CASSLELALNTGELFF.

The chain joins TRBV7-6 to TRBJ2-1; D call uncertain. Trimming stripped 1 base from V and 9 bases from J, with 10 bases between. Germline V gene lookup returns CDR1 SGHVS and CDR2 FNYEAQ. The CDR3 totals 13 residues. The CDR3 spells CASSLVGRPEQFF. The DNA for the CDR3 is TGTGCCAGCAGCTTAGTTGGTCGACCTGAGCAGTTCTTC.

The V and J genes are TRBV11-2 and TRBJ2-1; unclear D gene. The CDR3 is 15 amino acids. Germline V gene sequence: CDR1 SGHAT, CDR2 FQNNGV. V was clipped by 1 base and J by 5 bases, with 12 bases between them. The DNA of the CDR3 is TGTGCCAGCAGCTTAGGACCCGGAACCCACAATGAGCAGTTCTTC. Amino acids: CASSLGPGTHNEQFF. The entire variable domain, with the rest obtained from reference TRBV11-2 and TRBJ2-1, is as follows: EAGVAQSPRYKIIEKRQSVAFWCNPISGHATLYWYQQILGQGPKLLIQFQNNGVVDDSQLPKDRFSAERLKGVDSTLKIQPAKLEDSAVYLCASSLGPGTHNEQFFGPGTRLTVL.